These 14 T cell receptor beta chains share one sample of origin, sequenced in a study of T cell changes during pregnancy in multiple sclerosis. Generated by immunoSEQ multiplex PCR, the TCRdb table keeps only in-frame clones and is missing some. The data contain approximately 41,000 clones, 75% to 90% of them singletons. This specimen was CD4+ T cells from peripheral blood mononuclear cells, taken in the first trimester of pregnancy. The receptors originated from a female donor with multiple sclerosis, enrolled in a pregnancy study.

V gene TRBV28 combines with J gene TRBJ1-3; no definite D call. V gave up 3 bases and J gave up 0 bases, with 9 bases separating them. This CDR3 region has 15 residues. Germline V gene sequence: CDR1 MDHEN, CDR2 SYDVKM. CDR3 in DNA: TGTGCCAGCAGTTTCCCACCGGGCTCTGGAAACACCATATATTTT. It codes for CASSFPPGSGNTIYF.

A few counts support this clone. The CDR3 DNA is TGTGCCAGCAGTGAATCCAGCCAAGAGACCCAGTACTTC. The encoded protein is CASSESSQETQYF. This rearrangement joins TRBV28 to TRBJ2-5; no reliable D call. The CDR3 loop spans 13 amino acids. Germline values: CDR1 MDHEN, CDR2 SYDVKM. Trimming pared 5 bases from V and 1 base from J, leaving 8 bases between.

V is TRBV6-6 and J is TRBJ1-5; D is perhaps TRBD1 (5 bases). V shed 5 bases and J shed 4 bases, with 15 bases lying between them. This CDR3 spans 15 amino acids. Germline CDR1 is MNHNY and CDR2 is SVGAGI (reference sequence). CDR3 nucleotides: TGTGCCAGCAGTCCATCGGGACTTCAGAATCAGCCCCAGCATTTT. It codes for CASSPSGLQNQPQHF.

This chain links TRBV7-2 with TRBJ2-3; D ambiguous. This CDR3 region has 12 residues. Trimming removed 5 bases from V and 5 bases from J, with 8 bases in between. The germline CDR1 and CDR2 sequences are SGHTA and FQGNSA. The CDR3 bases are TGTGCCAGCAGCCATGGCAGAGATACGCAGTATTTT. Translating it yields CASSHGRDTQYF.

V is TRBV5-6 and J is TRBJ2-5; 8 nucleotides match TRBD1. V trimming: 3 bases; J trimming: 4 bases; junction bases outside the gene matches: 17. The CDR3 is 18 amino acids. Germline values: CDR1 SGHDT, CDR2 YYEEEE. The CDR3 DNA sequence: TGTGCCAGCAGCTCCACAGTGTCGTCAGGGGGCCGTGGAGAGACCCAGTACTTC. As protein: CASSSTVSSGGRGETQYF. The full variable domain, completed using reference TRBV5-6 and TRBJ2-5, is DAGVTQSPTHLIKTRGQQVTLRCSPKSGHDTVSWYQQALGQGPQFIFQYYEEEERQRGNFPDRFSGHQFPNYSSELNVNALLLGDSALYLCASSSTVSSGGRGETQYFGPGTRLLVL.

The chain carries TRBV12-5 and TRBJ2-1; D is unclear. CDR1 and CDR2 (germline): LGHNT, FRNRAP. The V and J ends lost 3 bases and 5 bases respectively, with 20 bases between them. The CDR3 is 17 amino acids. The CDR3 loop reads CASGFRPLLSIHNEQFF. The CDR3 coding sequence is TGTGCTAGTGGTTTTCGCCCGCTCCTATCAATACACAATGAGCAGTTCTTC.

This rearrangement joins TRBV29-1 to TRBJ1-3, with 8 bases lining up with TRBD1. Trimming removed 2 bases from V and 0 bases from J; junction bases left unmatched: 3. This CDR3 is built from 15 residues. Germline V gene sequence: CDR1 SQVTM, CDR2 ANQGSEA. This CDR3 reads CSVEQGAYSGNTIYF. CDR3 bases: TGCAGCGTTGAACAGGGGGCCTACTCTGGAAACACCATATATTTT.

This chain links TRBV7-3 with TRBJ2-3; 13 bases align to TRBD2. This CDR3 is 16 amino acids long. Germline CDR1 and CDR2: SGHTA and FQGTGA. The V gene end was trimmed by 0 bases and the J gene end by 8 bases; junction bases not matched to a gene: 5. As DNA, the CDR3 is TGTGCCAGCAGCTTAACGATTGGACTAGCGGGAGTTACGCAGTATTTT. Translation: CASSLTIGLAGVTQYF.

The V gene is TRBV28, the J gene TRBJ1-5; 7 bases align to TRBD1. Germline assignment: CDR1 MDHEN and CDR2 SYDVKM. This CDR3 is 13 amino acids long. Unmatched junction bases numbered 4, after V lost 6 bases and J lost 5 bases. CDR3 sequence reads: CASRLDRDQPQHF. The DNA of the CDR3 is TGTGCCAGCAGGCTCGACAGGGATCAGCCCCAGCATTTT.

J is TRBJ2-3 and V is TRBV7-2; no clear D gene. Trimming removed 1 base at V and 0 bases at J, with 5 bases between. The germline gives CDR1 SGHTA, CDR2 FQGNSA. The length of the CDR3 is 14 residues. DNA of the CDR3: TGTGCCAGCAGCTTAGTGGCTAGCACAGATACGCAGTATTTT. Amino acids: CASSLVASTDTQYF.

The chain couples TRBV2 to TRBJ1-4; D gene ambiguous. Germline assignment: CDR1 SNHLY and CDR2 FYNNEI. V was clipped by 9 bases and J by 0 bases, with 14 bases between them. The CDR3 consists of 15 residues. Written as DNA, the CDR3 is TGTGCCAGTTCTGGAGCGGCCACAACTAATGAAAAACTGTTTTTT. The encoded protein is CASSGAATTNEKLFF.

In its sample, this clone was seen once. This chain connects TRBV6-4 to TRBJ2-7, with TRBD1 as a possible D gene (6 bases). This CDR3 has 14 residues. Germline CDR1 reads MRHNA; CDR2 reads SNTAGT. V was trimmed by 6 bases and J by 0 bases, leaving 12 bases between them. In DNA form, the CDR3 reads TGTGCCAGCAGCCCGACAGGTTACTCCTACGAGCAGTACTTC. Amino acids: CASSPTGYSYEQYF.

The CDR3 DNA sequence: TGTGCCAGCAGTTACCGCAGCGGTAGCACAGATACGCAGTATTTT. This gives the protein CASSYRSGSTDTQYF. The rearrangement links TRBV6-5 to TRBJ2-3; a weak D match, TRBD2 (5 bases). From germline, CDR1 is MNHEY and CDR2 SVGAGI. Deletions cut 2 bases from V and 0 bases from J, with 9 bases between. This CDR3 is built from 15 residues.

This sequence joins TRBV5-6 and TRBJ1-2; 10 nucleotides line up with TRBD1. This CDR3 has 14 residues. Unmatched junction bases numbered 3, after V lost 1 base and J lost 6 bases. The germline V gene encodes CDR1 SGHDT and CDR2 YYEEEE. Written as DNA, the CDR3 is TGTGCCAGCAGCTTGTTTGGGACAGGGGATGGCTACACCTTC. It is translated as CASSLFGTGDGYTF.